These T cell receptor beta chains were read from a single sample in a study of cytomegalovirus exposure and HLA in healthy donors. Only in-frame clones appear in the TCRdb table, and some are missing; sequencing was by immunoSEQ multiplex PCR. The sample shows 150,000 to 200,000 clones, around four fifths of them seen only once. The sample was PBMCs. These receptors all come from a man younger than 40 in good health and CMV-seropositive. CDR3s include the opening cysteine and the closing phenylalanine or tryptophan. D genes are given only for firm matches. Clone size is stated in some rows and not others, as once, few, many or a class when expanded.

D gene: TRBD1; V gene: TRBV27; J gene: TRBJ1-1; clone size: NA; CDR3 DNA: TGTGCCAGCAGTGAGATGACAGGGGGATTGAACACTGAAGCTTTCTTT; CDR3 protein: CASSEMTGGLNTEAFF
D gene: TRBD1; V gene: TRBV5-1; J gene: TRBJ2-7; clone size: few; CDR3 DNA: TGCGCCAGCAGCCGAGACAGGGGGCCATCCTACGAGCAGTACTTC; CDR3 protein: CASSRDRGPSYEQYF
D gene: TRBD2; V gene: TRBV5-1; J gene: TRBJ2-3; clone size: NA; CDR3 DNA: TGCGCCAGCAGCTTGCTAGCGGGGGGGAGTACAGATACGCAGTATTTT; CDR3 protein: CASSLLAGGSTDTQYF
D gene: NA; V gene: TRBV9; J gene: TRBJ1-6; clone size: once; CDR3 DNA: TGTGCCAGCAGCGGCACAGGTTCCTATAATTCACCCCTCCACTTT; CDR3 protein: CASSGTGSYNSPLHF
D gene: NA; V gene: TRBV6-5; J gene: TRBJ1-5; clone size: once; CDR3 DNA: TGTGCCAGCAGTGGGGAGGGATGGGGCAATCAGCCCCAGCATTTT; CDR3 protein: CASSGEGWGNQPQHF
D gene: NA; V gene: TRBV30; J gene: TRBJ2-5; clone size: NA; CDR3 DNA: TGTGCCTGGGGATACGGGCAGGGAGGAGAGACCCAGTACTTC; CDR3 protein: CAWGYGQGGETQYF
D gene: NA; V gene: TRBV2; J gene: TRBJ1-5; clone size: many; CDR3 DNA: TGTGCCAGCAGCTCCTTGAATACACGACAGCCCCAGCATTTT; CDR3 protein: CASSSLNTRQPQHF
D gene: NA; V gene: TRBV20-1; J gene: TRBJ2-7; clone size: NA; CDR3 DNA: TGCAGTTTTCTGCGGGGCGACGAGCAGTACTTC; CDR3 protein: CSFLRGDEQYF
D gene: NA; V gene: TRBV4-3; J gene: TRBJ1-1; clone size: NA; CDR3 DNA: TGCGCCAGCAGCCTTGGGAGGCGGGGGATGGCTGAAGCTTTCTTT; CDR3 protein: CASSLGRRGMAEAFF
D gene: NA; V gene: TRBV4-1; J gene: TRBJ2-5; clone size: NA; CDR3 DNA: TGCGCCAGCAGACAAGCAGGGTCGTCGGAGACCCAGTACTTC; CDR3 protein: CASRQAGSSETQYF
D gene: NA; V gene: TRBV5-1; J gene: TRBJ1-2; clone size: NA; CDR3 DNA: TGCGCCAGCAGCTTGGCGAGCGGGGCTCAGGGCTACACCTTC; CDR3 protein: CASSLASGAQGYTF
D gene: NA; V gene: TRBV4-3; J gene: TRBJ1-4; clone size: NA; CDR3 DNA: TGCGCCAGCAGCCAATCCGTCCAGGAGGATGAAAAACTGTTTTTT; CDR3 protein: CASSQSVQEDEKLFF